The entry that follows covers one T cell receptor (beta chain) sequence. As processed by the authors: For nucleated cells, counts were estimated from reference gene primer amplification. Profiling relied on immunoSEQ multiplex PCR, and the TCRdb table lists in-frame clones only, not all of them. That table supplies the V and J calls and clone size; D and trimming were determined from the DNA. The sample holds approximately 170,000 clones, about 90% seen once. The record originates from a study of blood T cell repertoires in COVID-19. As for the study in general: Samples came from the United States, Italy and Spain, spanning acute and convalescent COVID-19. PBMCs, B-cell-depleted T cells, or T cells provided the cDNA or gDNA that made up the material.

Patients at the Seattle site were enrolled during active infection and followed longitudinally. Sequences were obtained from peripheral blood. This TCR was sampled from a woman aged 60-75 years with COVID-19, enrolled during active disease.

The CDR3 DNA sequence: TGTGCCTGGAGTGTACAACCGAACTACGAGCAGTACTTC. This translates into CAWSVQPNYEQYF. V is TRBV30 and J is TRBJ2-7; no definite D call. The germline V gene encodes CDR1 GTSNPN and CDR2 SVGIG (reference sequence). Between the trimmed V and J ends, which lost 0 bases and 3 bases, there was a span of 9 bases. There are 13 residues in the CDR3. The full variable domain, completed using reference TRBV30 and TRBJ2-7, is SQTIHQWPATLVQPVGSPLSLECTVEGTSNPNLYWYRQAAGRGLQLLFYSVGIGQISSEVPQNLSASRPQDRQFILSSKKLLLSDSGFYLCAWSVQPNYEQYFGPGTRLTVT.